Listed here are 21 T cell receptor beta chains from one sample, sequenced in a study of T cells after yellow fever vaccination. TCRdb ran MiXCR on the 5' RACE reads and lists one entry per CDR3 protein. Of some 170,000 distinct CDR3 sequences in the sample, approximately 10% were seen once. The sequenced sample was CD8+ T cells sorted from PBMCs, obtained 45 days after the yellow fever booster vaccination. Every receptor here comes from a man aged 18-30 years who received the YFV17D yellow fever vaccine.

The V gene is TRBV27, the J gene TRBJ2-1; tentatively, D is TRBD1 or TRBD2 (5 bases each). V gave up 5 bases and J gave up 4 bases, with 15 bases separating them. CDR1 is MNHEY, CDR2 SMNVEV, per germline (reference sequence). CDR3 length equals 15 residues. The CDR3 loop is CASSTGAGAYNEQFF. In nucleotides, the CDR3 is TGTGCCAGCAGTACTGGGGCGGGCGCGTACAATGAGCAGTTCTTC.

This clonotype was seen only a few times. A read error is possible here, since a much larger clone lies one base away. The V gene is TRBV6-4, the J gene TRBJ2-3; perhaps TRBD1 as D (6 bases). The CDR3 consists of 14 residues. Per the germline V gene, CDR1 is MRHNA and CDR2 is SNTAGT. V lost 6 bases to trimming and J lost 2 bases, with 12 bases between them. CDR3 nucleotides: TGTGCCAGCAGCGCGGACAGACACACAGATACGCAGTATTTT. As protein: CASSADRHTDTQYF.

This clonotype was seen only a few times. The rearrangement uses TRBV5-5 and TRBJ1-2; 7 bases agree with TRBD1. Germline CDR1 SGHKS, CDR2 YYEKEE (reference sequence). The junction had 9 bases not matched to a gene; V was cut back by 3 bases and J by 4 bases. There are 15 residues in the CDR3. DNA of the CDR3: TGTGCCAGCAGCTACCACAGGGGAGAGGGCTATGGCTACACCTTC. As protein: CASSYHRGEGYGYTF.

This clonotype was counted a few times. The chain recombines TRBV11-2 with TRBJ2-1; D uncertain. This CDR3 comprises 12 residues. Per the germline V gene, CDR1 is SGHAT and CDR2 is FQNNGV. Trimming took off 0 bases at V and 13 bases at J, with 10 bases between the two ends. Here the CDR3 DNA reads TGTGCCAGCAGCTTAGACCCTAGAACCCAGTTCTTC. The encoded protein is CASSLDPRTQFF.

In this sample, this clonotype turned up a few times. The V and J genes are TRBV29-1 and TRBJ1-2, with TRBD1 matching 9 bases. V lost 7 bases to trimming and J lost 5 bases; unmatched junction nucleotides: 8. CDR1 SQVTM and CDR2 ANQGSEA come from the germline V gene. The CDR3 has 13 amino acids. CDR3 region: CSGKTGGDYGYTF. CDR3 nucleotide sequence: TGCAGCGGAAAGACAGGGGGAGATTATGGCTACACCTTC.

There are a few counts of this clonotype. V is TRBV19 and J is TRBJ1-1; D is unresolved. This CDR3 is 11 amino acids long. The germline V gene has CDR1 LNHDA and CDR2 SQIVND (reference sequence). The V gene lost 7 bases and the J gene lost 4 bases, with 7 bases spanning the gap. CDR3 protein: CASKSPTEAFF. CDR3 bases: TGTGCCAGTAAGTCTCCCACTGAAGCTTTCTTT.

This sequence joins TRBV4-3 and TRBJ2-2; TRBD2 might be the D (5 bases). V lost 3 bases and J lost 1, with 18 bases in between. The CDR3 is 18 amino acids. CDR1 and CDR2 (germline): LGHNA, YSLEER. CDR3 sequence (DNA): TGCGCCAGCAGCCACGCCTTTGGGAGCGGACGGAACACCGGGGAGCTGTTTTTT. Its protein is CASSHAFGSGRNTGELFF.

CDR3 region: CASSQLPGQGGTEAFF. CDR3 DNA: TGCGCCAGCAGCCAACTTCCGGGACAGGGGGGGACTGAAGCTTTCTTT. The chain is built from TRBV4-1 and TRBJ1-1, with 11 positions matching TRBD1. Germline lookup yields CDR1 MGHRA and CDR2 YSYEKL. Unmatched junction bases numbered 7, after V lost 2 bases and J lost 5 bases. The CDR3 runs to 16 residues.

This clonotype has a count of ten or more. This chain links TRBV5-1 with TRBJ2-1; 7 bases agree with TRBD2. This CDR3 contains 13 residues. The germline V gene has CDR1 SGHRS and CDR2 YFSETQ. V dropped 5 bases and J dropped 12; count of bases not matched to a gene: 11. The DNA for the CDR3 is TGCGCCAGCAGTCTGGCTAGCGGAGAGGGGCAGTTCTTC. Translating it yields CASSLASGEGQFF.

This clonotype was found a few times. The genes are TRBV12-3 or TRBV12-4 and TRBJ2-5; TRBD1 matches 8 bases. V lost 5 bases and J lost 2; bases outside the gene matches: 7. The CDR3 consists of 15 residues. DNA of the CDR3: TGTGCCAGCAGTCGGACAGGGTCGTTTCAAGAGACCCAGTACTTC. Translation gives CASSRTGSFQETQYF.

The chain combines TRBV5-6 with TRBJ1-5; D uncertain. Trimming took off 3 bases at V and 4 bases at J, with 17 bases between the two ends. The CDR3 contains 16 residues. The germline V gene has CDR1 SGHDT and CDR2 YYEEEE. Here the CDR3 reads CASSSSGRVDNQPQHF. In DNA, the CDR3 is TGTGCCAGCAGCTCGTCAGGACGGGTGGATAATCAGCCCCAGCATTTT.

V gene TRBV5-1 combines with J gene TRBJ2-7, with D tentatively TRBD2 (6 bases). Germline CDR1 reads SGHRS; CDR2 reads YFSETQ. There are 17 residues in the CDR3. Trimming removed 3 bases at V and 6 bases at J, with 25 bases between. CDR3 loop: CASSSLTGTSRAGEQYF. DNA of the CDR3: TGCGCCAGCAGCTCACTAACCGGGACCTCCCGAGCGGGCGAGCAGTACTTC.

This clonotype was observed a few times. The V and J genes are TRBV27 and TRBJ1-4; a possible D gene is TRBD1 (6 bases). The germline V and J ends were trimmed by 6 bases and 3 bases, with 17 bases remaining between them. This CDR3 has 16 amino acids. The germline V gene has CDR1 MNHEY and CDR2 SMNVEV (reference sequence). CDR3 DNA: TGTGCCAGCAGGACTATTACAGGGTGGGCTAATGAAAAACTGTTTTTT. Translation gives CASRTITGWANEKLFF.

The chain is built from TRBV11-2 and TRBJ2-1; possibly TRBD1 for D (5 bases). The CDR3 is 17 residues long. V was pared by 0 bases and J by 1 base, with 13 bases between. From germline, CDR1 is SGHAT and CDR2 FQNNGV. The CDR3 DNA is TGTGCCAGCAGCTTAGATCGGACAATTGCTTCCTACAATGAGCAGTTCTTC. Its protein is CASSLDRTIASYNEQFF. Variable domain in full (rest from reference TRBV11-2 and TRBJ2-1): EAGVAQSPRYKIIEKRQSVAFWCNPISGHATLYWYQQILGQGPKLLIQFQNNGVVDDSQLPKDRFSAERLKGVDSTLKIQPAKLEDSAVYLCASSLDRTIASYNEQFFGPGTRLTVL.

The chain combines TRBV12-3 or TRBV12-4 with TRBJ1-5, with TRBD1 matching 7 bases. Trimming at V came to 5 bases and at J to 0 bases, leaving 4 bases not matched to a gene. The CDR3 is made up of 15 amino acids. The CDR3 is CASSKQGYSNQPQHF. CDR3 coding DNA: TGTGCCAGCAGTAAACAGGGGTATAGCAATCAGCCCCAGCATTTT.

The chain is built from TRBV4-1 and TRBJ1-1, with a possible D match to TRBD1 (6 bases). Germline V gives CDR1 MGHRA, CDR2 YSYEKL. Trimming stripped 0 bases from V and 4 bases from J, with 12 bases between. This CDR3 spans 15 amino acids. The CDR3 coding sequence is TGCGCCAGCAGCCAAGATATGGGGGCGCGCACTGAAGCTTTCTTT. Translated: CASSQDMGARTEAFF.

This sequence joins TRBV21-1 and TRBJ2-7; the table's D call, TRBD1, has no DNA check behind it. TRBV21-1 is classified as a pseudogene. The CDR3 has 14 amino acids. This CDR3 is CASSTNIGAWEQYV. The CDR3 coding sequence is TGTGCCAGCAGCACCAACATAGGGGCGTGGGAGCAGTACGTC.

The chain is built from TRBV27 and TRBJ2-1; D is undetermined. Per the germline V gene, CDR1 is MNHEY and CDR2 is SMNVEV (reference sequence). Trimming cost V 5 bases and J 10 bases, with 18 bases left between them. The CDR3 is made up of 14 amino acids. For the CDR3, the DNA is TGTGCCAGCAGTCCCGCGAGTGCCGTCGGGGAGCAGTTCTTC. As protein: CASSPASAVGEQFF.

The chain employs TRBV15 and TRBJ2-7, with TRBD2 as a possible D gene (5 bases). Germline CDR1 reads LNHNV; CDR2 reads YYDKDF (reference sequence). Trimming cost V 0 bases and J 4 bases, with 10 bases left between them. The CDR3 has 14 amino acids. The CDR3 here is CATSRDVGLYEQYF. In nucleotides, the CDR3 is TGTGCCACCAGCAGAGATGTAGGACTTTACGAGCAGTACTTC.

The chain is built from TRBV29-1 and TRBJ2-3, with no clear D. The length of the CDR3 is 13 residues. V was shortened by 3 bases and J by 2 bases, with 9 bases between the two germline ends. Per germline, CDR1 SQVTM and CDR2 ANQGSEA. CDR3 in DNA: TGCAGCGTTGAGTTCCAAAACACAGATACGCAGTATTTT. Its translation is CSVEFQNTDTQYF.

The CDR3 region is CASSFRGPTGYSNQPQHF. CDR3 nucleotide sequence: TGTGCCAGCAGTTTCAGAGGGCCGACAGGGTATAGCAATCAGCCCCAGCATTTT. The V call is TRBV28, the J call TRBJ1-5; 7 nucleotides match TRBD1. With 3 bases clipped from V and 0 bases from J, the junction kept 11 bases outside the gene matches. The CDR3 is 18 residues long. Germline lookup yields CDR1 MDHEN and CDR2 SYDVKM.